This TCR beta chain was obtained from a study of persistence of HIV-infected CD4 T cells. This clone showed up just a few times. Its antigen is currently unknown. An overlapping HIV-1 Gag peptide pool stimulated these cells at about 0.94 ug/peptide/mL. Sorting selected CD4+ T cells upregulating both CD40 ligand and CD69. Sequencing used immunoSEQ version 4 in survey mode. Produced via immunoSEQ multiplex PCR; TCRdb's table is partial and in-frame only. Here the sample spans about 20,000 clones, more than 55% being singletons. The sample consisted of CD4+ T cells sorted from PBMCs after approximately 20-hour stimulation, taken from a patient who received antiretroviral therapy. The origin of this receptor is an adult woman with HIV who was CMV-seropositive.

This chain's CDR3 is CASKDRATEAFF. CDR3 DNA: TGTGCCAGTAAAGACAGGGCCACTGAAGCTTTCTTT. This chain connects TRBV19 to TRBJ1-1, with 7 bases lining up with TRBD1. Germline trimming cut 7 bases from V and 4 bases from J; bases unmatched to any gene: 3. CDR1 is LNHDA and CDR2 is SQIVND in the germline V gene (reference sequence). This CDR3 contains 12 residues.